The clone carrying this TCR beta chain showed up just a few times. The antigen is not known. This specimen belongs to a study of CD8 T cells in ankylosing spondylitis. General study findings and limits: Matched ankylosing spondylitis synovial fluid reportedly showed significant enrichment of disease-linked clones. A motif in TCR beta, a set of fewer than ten highly homologous variants, appeared characteristic of ankylosing spondylitis blood. Some motif variants had been reported before (in reactive arthritis synovial fluid and blood).

CDR1 and CDR2 from the germline V gene are SEHNR and FQNEAQ (reference sequence). Trimming removed 5 bases from V and 1 base from J; junction bases left unmatched: 7. The CDR3 has 15 residues. TCRdb re-derived calls from the 5' RACE reads in MiXCR, one entry per CDR3 protein. This table has 200,000 to 250,000 distinct CDR3 sequences, about 7% appearing once. The chain is built from TRBV7-9 and TRBJ2-7; TRBD1 aligns across 8 bases. This clonotype was sampled from a male donor with ankylosing spondylitis. Sequencing used blood, either unsorted or a sorted T cell fraction (not recorded which). As DNA, the CDR3 is TGTGCCAGCAGCCCGTCCGGACAGGGTTCCTACGAGCAGTACTTC. Translated, it gives CASSPSGQGSYEQYF.